This T cell receptor beta chain comes out of a study of blood T cell repertoires in COVID-19. Study as a whole: Recovered status in Cohort 3 required two negative PCRs, clearance, or symptom resolution. T cells, B-cell-depleted T cells, or PBMCs provided the cDNA or gDNA that served as material.

Participants came from about two dozen US areas, aged about 18 to 89 years. Allocation to cohorts depended on clinical history reported by the participants. The assay was immunoSEQ multiplex PCR, and TCRdb's table has in-frame clones only and misses some. The sample contains about 190,000 clones, around 86% of which appear only once. Trimming stripped 9 bases from V and 8 bases from J, with 22 bases between. Looked up from germline, CDR1 is MNHEY and CDR2 is SMNVEV (reference sequence). The CDR3 is 14 amino acids. The source of this sequence is a woman in her thirties or forties in a cohort exposed to, infected with or recovered from COVID-19 (not recorded which). Material: PBMCs or T cells enriched from blood (not recorded which). The rearrangement uses TRBV27 and TRBJ1-2; D is unclear. CDR3 sequence (DNA): TGTGCCAGTGGAAGCCAGGCCTTTCAGTGGGGCTACACCTTC. Translation gives CASGSQAFQWGYTF.